Sequencing of this T cell receptor beta chain was carried out in a study of T cell responses to AZD1222 COVID-19 vaccine. Study results and caveats: Across spike, vaccine-associated CD4 TCRs were found, dominant at 160-218 and 743-854. Donors, mostly white British, included more females; clonal diversity was possibly underestimated.

Details on this clone: Its target is not known.

Sequencing used immunoSEQ multiplex PCR; TCRdb keeps in-frame clones, though not all of them. The sample lists around 140,000 clones, roughly nine tenths occurring once. Germline values: CDR1 ENHRY, CDR2 SYGVKD. V was clipped by 6 bases and J by 5 bases; unmatched bases: 12. The CDR3 extends over 16 amino acids. The sequence came from an adult who received the AZD1222 COVID-19 vaccine. The J gene is TRBJ2-1, the V gene TRBV10-3; TRBD1 matches at 8 bases. The sample consisted of peripheral blood, taken 28 days after the second AZD1222 dose. In DNA form, the CDR3 reads TGTGCCATCAGCCAAAACCGGGACAGGAAAAACAATGAGCAGTTCTTC. Its protein product is CAISQNRDRKNNEQFF.